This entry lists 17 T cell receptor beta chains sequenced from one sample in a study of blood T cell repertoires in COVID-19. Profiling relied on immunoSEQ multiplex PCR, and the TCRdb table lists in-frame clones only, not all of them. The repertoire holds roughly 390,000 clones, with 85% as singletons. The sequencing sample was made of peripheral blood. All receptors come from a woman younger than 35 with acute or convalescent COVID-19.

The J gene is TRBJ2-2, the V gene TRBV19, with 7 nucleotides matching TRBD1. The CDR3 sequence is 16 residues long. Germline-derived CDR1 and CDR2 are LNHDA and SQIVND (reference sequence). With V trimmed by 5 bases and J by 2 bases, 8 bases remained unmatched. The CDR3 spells CASSPQGQINTGELFF. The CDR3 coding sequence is TGTGCCAGTAGTCCCCAGGGACAGATTAACACCGGGGAGCTGTTTTTT.

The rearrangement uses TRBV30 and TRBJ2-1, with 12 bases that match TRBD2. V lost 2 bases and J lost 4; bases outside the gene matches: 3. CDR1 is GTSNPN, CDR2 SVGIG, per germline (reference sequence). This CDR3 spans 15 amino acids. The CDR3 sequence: CAWSYGLAGYNEQFF. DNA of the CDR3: TGTGCCTGGAGTTATGGACTAGCGGGGTACAATGAGCAGTTCTTC.

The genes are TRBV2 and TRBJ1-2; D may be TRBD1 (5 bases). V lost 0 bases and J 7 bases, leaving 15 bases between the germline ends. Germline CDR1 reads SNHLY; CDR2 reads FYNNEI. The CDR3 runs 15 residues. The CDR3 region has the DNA TGTGCCAGCAGTGAAGCCTCAGGGATATACCTTGGCTACACCTTC. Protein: CASSEASGIYLGYTF.

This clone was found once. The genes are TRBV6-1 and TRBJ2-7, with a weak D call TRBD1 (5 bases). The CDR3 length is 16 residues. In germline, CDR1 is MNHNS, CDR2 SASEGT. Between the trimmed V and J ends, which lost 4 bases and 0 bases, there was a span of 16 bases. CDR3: CASSVPDSRSSYEQYF. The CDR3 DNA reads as TGTGCCAGCAGTGTTCCTGACAGCCGAAGCTCCTACGAGCAGTACTTC.

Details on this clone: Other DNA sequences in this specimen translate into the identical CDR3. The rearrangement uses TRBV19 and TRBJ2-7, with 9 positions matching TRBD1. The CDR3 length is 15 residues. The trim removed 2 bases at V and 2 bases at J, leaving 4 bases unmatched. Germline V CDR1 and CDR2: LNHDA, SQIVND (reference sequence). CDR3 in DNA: TGTGCCAGTAGTATAAGTGGGACAGGGACCTACGAGCAGTACTTC. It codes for CASSISGTGTYEQYF. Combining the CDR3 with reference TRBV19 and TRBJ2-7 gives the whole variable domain DGGITQSPKYLFRKEGQNVTLSCEQNLNHDAMYWYRQDPGQGLRLIYYSQIVNDFQKGDIAEGYSVSREKKESFPLTVTSAQKNPTAFYLCASSISGTGTYEQYFGPGTRLTVT.

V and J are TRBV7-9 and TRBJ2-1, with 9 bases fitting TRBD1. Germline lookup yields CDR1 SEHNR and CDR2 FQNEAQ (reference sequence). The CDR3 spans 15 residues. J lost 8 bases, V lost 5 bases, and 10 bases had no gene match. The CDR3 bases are TGTGCCAGCAGCCCCAACATCCGGGACAGGGATGAGCAGTTCTTC. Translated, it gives CASSPNIRDRDEQFF. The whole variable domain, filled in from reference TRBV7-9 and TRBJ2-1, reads DTGVSQNPRHKITKRGQNVTFRCDPISEHNRLYWYRQTLGQGPEFLTYFQNEAQLEKSRLLSDRFSAERPKGSFSTLEIQRTEQGDSAMYLCASSPNIRDRDEQFFGPGTRLTVL.

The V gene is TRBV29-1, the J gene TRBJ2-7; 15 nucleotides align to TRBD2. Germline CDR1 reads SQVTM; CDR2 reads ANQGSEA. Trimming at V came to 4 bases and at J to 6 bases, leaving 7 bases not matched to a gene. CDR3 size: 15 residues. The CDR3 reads CSVGAGTSGRREQYF. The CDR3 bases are TGCAGCGTTGGTGCCGGGACTAGCGGGAGGCGCGAGCAGTACTTC.

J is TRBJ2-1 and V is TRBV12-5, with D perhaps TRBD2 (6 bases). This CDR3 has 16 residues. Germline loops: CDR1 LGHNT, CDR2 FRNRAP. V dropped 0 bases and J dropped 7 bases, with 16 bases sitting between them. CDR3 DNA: TGTGCTAGTGGTTTGGTTCTGACTAGTGGGTCGAATGAGCAGTTCTTC. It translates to CASGLVLTSGSNEQFF.

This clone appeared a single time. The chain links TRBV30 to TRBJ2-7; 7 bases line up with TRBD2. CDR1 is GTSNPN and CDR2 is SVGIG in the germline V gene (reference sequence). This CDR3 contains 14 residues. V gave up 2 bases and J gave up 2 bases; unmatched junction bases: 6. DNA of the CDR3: TGTGCCTGGAGTAGGGCTAGCGGAACCTACGAGCAGTACTTC. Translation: CAWSRASGTYEQYF.

The CDR3 coding sequence is TGTGCCAGCAGCTTAGCCATAACCGGAGCGGGAGCCGACAATGAGCAGTTCTTC. As protein: CASSLAITGAGADNEQFF. This sequence joins TRBV7-6 and TRBJ2-1; 8 nucleotides agree with TRBD2. V was pared by 0 bases and J by 5 bases, with 12 bases of the junction left unmatched. The CDR3 has 18 residues. Germline CDR1 and CDR2: SGHVS and FNYEAQ.

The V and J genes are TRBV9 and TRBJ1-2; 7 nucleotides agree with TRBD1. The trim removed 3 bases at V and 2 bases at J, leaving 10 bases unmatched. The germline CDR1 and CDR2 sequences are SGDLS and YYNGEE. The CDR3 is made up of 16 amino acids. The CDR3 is CASSAIRQGPNYGYTF. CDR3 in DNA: TGTGCCAGCAGCGCAATTCGACAGGGACCGAACTATGGCTACACCTTC.

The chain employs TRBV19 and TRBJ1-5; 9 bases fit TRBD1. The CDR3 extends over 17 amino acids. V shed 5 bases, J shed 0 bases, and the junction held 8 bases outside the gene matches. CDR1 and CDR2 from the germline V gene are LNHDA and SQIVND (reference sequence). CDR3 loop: CASSPRTGANSNQPQHF. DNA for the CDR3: TGTGCCAGTAGTCCTCGGACAGGGGCTAATAGCAATCAGCCCCAGCATTTT.

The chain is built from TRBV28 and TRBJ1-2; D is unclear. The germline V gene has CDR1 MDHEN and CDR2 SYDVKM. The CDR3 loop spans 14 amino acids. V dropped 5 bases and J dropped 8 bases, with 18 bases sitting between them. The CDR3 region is CASSAGSSRGGYTF. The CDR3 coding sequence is TGTGCCAGCAGTGCGGGATCATCGCGAGGGGGCTACACCTTC.

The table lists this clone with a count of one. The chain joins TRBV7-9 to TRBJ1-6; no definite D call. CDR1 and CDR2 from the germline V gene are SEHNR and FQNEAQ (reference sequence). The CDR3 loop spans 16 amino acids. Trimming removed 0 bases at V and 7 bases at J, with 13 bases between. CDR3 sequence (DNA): TGTGCCAGCAGCTTAGCGCGAATAGGAGTAAATTCACCCCTCCACTTT. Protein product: CASSLARIGVNSPLHF.

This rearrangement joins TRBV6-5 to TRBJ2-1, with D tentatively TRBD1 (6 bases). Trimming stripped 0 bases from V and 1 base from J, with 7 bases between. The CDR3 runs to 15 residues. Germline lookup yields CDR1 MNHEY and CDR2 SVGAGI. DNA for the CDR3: TGTGCCAGCAGTTACTCGACAGGATCCTACAATGAGCAGTTCTTC. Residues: CASSYSTGSYNEQFF.

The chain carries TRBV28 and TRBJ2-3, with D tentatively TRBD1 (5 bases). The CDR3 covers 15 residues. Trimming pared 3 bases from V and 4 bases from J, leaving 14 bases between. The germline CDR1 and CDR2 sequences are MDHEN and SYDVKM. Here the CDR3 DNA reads TGTGCCAGCAGTTTGCTTCAGGGTCGGCCAGATACGCAGTATTTT. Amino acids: CASSLLQGRPDTQYF.

The CDR3 DNA reads as TGTGCCAGCAGCTTAGGTCAGGGGGAGACCCAGTACTTC. This codes for CASSLGQGETQYF. The gene calls are TRBV7-9 and TRBJ2-5, with D tentatively TRBD1 (6 bases). V lost 1 base and J lost 5, with 8 bases in between. CDR1 and CDR2 (germline): SEHNR, FQNEAQ (reference sequence). The CDR3 covers 13 residues.